The next 4 T cell receptor beta chains were all read from a single sample in a study of Graves' ophthalmopathy and Graves' hyperthyroidism. RNA transcripts were the source from which TCR beta CDR3 regions were amplified. HTBI primers primed a first-round RT-PCR, and a second-round multiplex PCR followed. TCRdb re-analysed the multiplex PCR reads in MiXCR, keeping a single row per CDR3 protein. This sample carries about 400,000 distinct CDR3 sequences, over 15% of them seen once, and the ten largest clones take roughly 7%. Sequencing was done on a sample of peripheral blood. The receptors were sampled from a woman between 18 and 29 years old with stable Graves' hyperthyroidism.

This clonotype was counted ten times or more. The CDR3 DNA follows: TGTGCCAGCAGCTTTGGGACAGGCACTGAAGCTTTCTTT. Translating gives CASSFGTGTEAFF. V and J are TRBV7-9 and TRBJ1-1, with 8 bases lining up with TRBD1. Germline V gene sequence: CDR1 SEHNR, CDR2 FQNEAQ (reference sequence). CDR3 size: 13 residues. V was clipped by 3 bases and J by 4 bases; unmatched bases: 1.

This clonotype has ten or more counts. This chain links TRBV20-1 with TRBJ1-5; D not resolved. The CDR3 is made up of 13 amino acids. Germline V gives CDR1 DFQATT, CDR2 SNEGSKA (reference sequence). V was shortened by 6 bases and J by 3 bases, with 12 bases between the two germline ends. CDR3 bases: TGCAGTGCCGCCGGCATTCCCAATCAGCCCCAGCATTTT. This translates into CSAAGIPNQPQHF.

CDR3: CASSPSGTSGEETQYF. CDR3 coding DNA: TGTGCCAGCAGTCCGTCCGGGACTAGCGGAGAAGAGACCCAGTACTTC. This rearrangement joins TRBV27 to TRBJ2-5, with TRBD2 matching over 11 bases. Germline CDR1 MNHEY, CDR2 SMNVEV (reference sequence). J lost 3 bases, V lost 5 bases, and 8 bases had no gene match. CDR3 size: 16 residues.

Concerning this clonotype: A clone one base away is much larger, so this may be a read error. The V and J genes are TRBV12-3 or TRBV12-4 and TRBJ1-1; D remains ambiguous. The CDR3 consists of 11 residues. CDR3 in amino acids: CASPGNTEACF. Written as DNA, the CDR3 is TGTGCCAGCCCCGGGAACACTGAAGCTTGCTTT.